The rows below give T cell receptor beta chains drawn from one sample of a study of blood T cell repertoires in COVID-19. This table comes from immunoSEQ multiplex PCR, and its TCRdb copy is limited to in-frame clones, with some not included. This table has about 150,000 clones, roughly nine tenths appearing once. Sequences were obtained from PBMCs or T cells enriched from blood (not recorded which). The receptors come from a woman aged 40 to 50 who had been exposed to COVID-19. Each CDR3 is given with its conserved first and last residue. A D gene is named only where the DNA matches it firmly. The listing skips clone size in some rows; elsewhere it reads once, few, many or a size class.

TRBV7-9	NA	15	TRBJ1-1	NA	TGTGCCAGCAGCTTAGGTGACAGTGAGAACACTGAAGCTTTCTTT	CASSLGDSENTEAFF
TRBV7-9	TRBD1	14	TRBJ2-2	NA	TGTGCCAGCAGCCCCGGGACAGGGGACGGGGAGCTGTTTTTT	CASSPGTGDGELFF
TRBV11-2	TRBD1	15	TRBJ1-1	NA	TGTGCCAGCAGCTCACTCAGGGGGTCGAACACTGAAGCTTTCTTT	CASSSLRGSNTEAFF
TRBV13	NA	13	TRBJ1-1	NA	TGTGCCAGCAGCTTTTTGGAGGACACTGAAGCTTTCTTT	CASSFLEDTEAFF
TRBV6-2/TRBV6-3	NA	15	TRBJ2-7	NA	TGTGCCAGCAGCGTGGGGGGATGGACTGTCTACGAGCAGTACTTC	CASSVGGWTVYEQYF
TRBV5-8	NA	16	TRBJ1-2	NA	TGTGCCAGCAGCCGCTGGCCGGGACAAATCATAGATGGCTACACCTTC	CASSRWPGQIIDGYTF
TRBV28	NA	15	TRBJ1-3	NA	TGTGCCAGCAGTTTACATCAGGGGTCCGGAAACACCATATATTTT	CASSLHQGSGNTIYF
TRBV27	TRBD2	14	TRBJ2-7	NA	TGTGCCTCCGGGGCTCAGCGGGGCTCCTACGAGCAGTACTTC	CASGAQRGSYEQYF
TRBV6-5	TRBD1	16	TRBJ1-2	NA	TGTGCCAGCAGTTGGCTGACAGGGGCGCAGAGCTATGGCTACACCTTC	CASSWLTGAQSYGYTF
TRBV7-9	NA	15	TRBJ1-1	NA	TGTGCCAGCAGCCGGGAAAGTCGGATGAACACTGAAGCTTTCTTT	CASSRESRMNTEAFF
TRBV15	NA	16	TRBJ2-7	NA	TGTGCCACCAGCAGTGGGGGCCAGTTGGGGCAGGGCGAGCAGTACTTC	CATSSGGQLGQGEQYF
TRBV24-1	NA	14	TRBJ2-2	NA	TGTGCCACCAGTGGCGGGGGCAACACCGGGGAGCTGTTTTTT	CATSGGGNTGELFF
TRBV5-4	NA	16	TRBJ2-1	NA	TGTGCCAGCAGCTTGGGGGCCGGCCAAATGTACAATGAGCAGTTCTTC	CASSLGAGQMYNEQFF
TRBV7-2	TRBD2	14	TRBJ2-5	NA	TGTGCCAGCAGTTCTAGACTAGCGGGAGAGACCCAGTACTTC	CASSSRLAGETQYF
TRBV12-2	NA	13	TRBJ2-1	once	TGTGCAAGTCGCTCGAGGTCAGACAATGAGCAGTTCTTC	CASRSRSDNEQFF
TRBV4-2	TRBD1	16	TRBJ1-4	NA	TGTGCCAGCAGCCAAGGACGGGACAGGGGGCCTGAAAAACTGTTTTTT	CASSQGRDRGPEKLFF
TRBV7-8	TRBD2	18	TRBJ2-2	NA	TGTGCCAGCAGCTTGGCTAGCGGGGGGAGGACGAACACCGGGGAGCTGTTTTTT	CASSLASGGRTNTGELFF
TRBV7-9	TRBD1	16	TRBJ1-6	NA	TGTGCCAGCAGCTTAGACTCGGGACAGGGTAATTCACCCCTCCACTTT	CASSLDSGQGNSPLHF
TRBV5-1	TRBD1	16	TRBJ2-2	few	TGCGCCAGCAGCCCCGACAGGGGGCTGAGTGGGCGGGAGCTGTTTTTT	CASSPDRGLSGRELFF
TRBV19	TRBD1	18	TRBJ1-5	NA	TGTGCCAGTAGGTCCCCGGGACAGATTTTAAGAAGCAATCAGCCCCAGCATTTT	CASRSPGQILRSNQPQHF
TRBV4-2	NA	14	TRBJ1-1	NA	TGTGCCAGCAGCCCACGGAGGGAGAACACTGAAGCTTTCTTT	CASSPRRENTEAFF
TRBV13	TRBD1	14	TRBJ1-3	NA	TGTGCCAGCAGCGTAGACAGGGCTGGAAACACCATATATTTT	CASSVDRAGNTIYF
TRBV19	NA	13	TRBJ1-6	NA	TGTGCCAGTAAGGGGCCTGCTGGTTCACCCCTCCACTTT	CASKGPAGSPLHF
TRBV6-6	NA	16	TRBJ2-7	NA	TGTGCCAGCAGTCTTCGACTTCAGGGCGAGCGCTACGAGCAGTACTTC	CASSLRLQGERYEQYF
TRBV19	TRBD2	16	TRBJ2-7	NA	TGTGCCAGTAGTGAAGGGAGACTAGCGGGGTCCTACGAGCAGTACTTC	CASSEGRLAGSYEQYF
TRBV5-1	TRBD1	16	TRBJ2-7	NA	TGCGCCAGCAGCCAAGCCGGACAGGGGATTTATTACGAGCAGTACTTC	CASSQAGQGIYYEQYF
TRBV28	NA	13	TRBJ1-6	NA	TGTGCCAGCAGTCACAGAAGAAATTCACCCCTCCACTTT	CASSHRRNSPLHF
TRBV10-2	NA	13	TRBJ1-1	NA	TGCGCCAGCGGAGACTACATGAACACTGAAGCTTTCTTT	CASGDYMNTEAFF
TRBV11-3	NA	12	TRBJ2-7	NA	TGTGCCAGCAGCTTTAGAGCGGGCGAGCAGTACTTC	CASSFRAGEQYF
TRBV10-3	NA	12	TRBJ2-7	NA	TGTGCCATCAGTGACAGAAACTACGAGCAGTACTTC	CAISDRNYEQYF